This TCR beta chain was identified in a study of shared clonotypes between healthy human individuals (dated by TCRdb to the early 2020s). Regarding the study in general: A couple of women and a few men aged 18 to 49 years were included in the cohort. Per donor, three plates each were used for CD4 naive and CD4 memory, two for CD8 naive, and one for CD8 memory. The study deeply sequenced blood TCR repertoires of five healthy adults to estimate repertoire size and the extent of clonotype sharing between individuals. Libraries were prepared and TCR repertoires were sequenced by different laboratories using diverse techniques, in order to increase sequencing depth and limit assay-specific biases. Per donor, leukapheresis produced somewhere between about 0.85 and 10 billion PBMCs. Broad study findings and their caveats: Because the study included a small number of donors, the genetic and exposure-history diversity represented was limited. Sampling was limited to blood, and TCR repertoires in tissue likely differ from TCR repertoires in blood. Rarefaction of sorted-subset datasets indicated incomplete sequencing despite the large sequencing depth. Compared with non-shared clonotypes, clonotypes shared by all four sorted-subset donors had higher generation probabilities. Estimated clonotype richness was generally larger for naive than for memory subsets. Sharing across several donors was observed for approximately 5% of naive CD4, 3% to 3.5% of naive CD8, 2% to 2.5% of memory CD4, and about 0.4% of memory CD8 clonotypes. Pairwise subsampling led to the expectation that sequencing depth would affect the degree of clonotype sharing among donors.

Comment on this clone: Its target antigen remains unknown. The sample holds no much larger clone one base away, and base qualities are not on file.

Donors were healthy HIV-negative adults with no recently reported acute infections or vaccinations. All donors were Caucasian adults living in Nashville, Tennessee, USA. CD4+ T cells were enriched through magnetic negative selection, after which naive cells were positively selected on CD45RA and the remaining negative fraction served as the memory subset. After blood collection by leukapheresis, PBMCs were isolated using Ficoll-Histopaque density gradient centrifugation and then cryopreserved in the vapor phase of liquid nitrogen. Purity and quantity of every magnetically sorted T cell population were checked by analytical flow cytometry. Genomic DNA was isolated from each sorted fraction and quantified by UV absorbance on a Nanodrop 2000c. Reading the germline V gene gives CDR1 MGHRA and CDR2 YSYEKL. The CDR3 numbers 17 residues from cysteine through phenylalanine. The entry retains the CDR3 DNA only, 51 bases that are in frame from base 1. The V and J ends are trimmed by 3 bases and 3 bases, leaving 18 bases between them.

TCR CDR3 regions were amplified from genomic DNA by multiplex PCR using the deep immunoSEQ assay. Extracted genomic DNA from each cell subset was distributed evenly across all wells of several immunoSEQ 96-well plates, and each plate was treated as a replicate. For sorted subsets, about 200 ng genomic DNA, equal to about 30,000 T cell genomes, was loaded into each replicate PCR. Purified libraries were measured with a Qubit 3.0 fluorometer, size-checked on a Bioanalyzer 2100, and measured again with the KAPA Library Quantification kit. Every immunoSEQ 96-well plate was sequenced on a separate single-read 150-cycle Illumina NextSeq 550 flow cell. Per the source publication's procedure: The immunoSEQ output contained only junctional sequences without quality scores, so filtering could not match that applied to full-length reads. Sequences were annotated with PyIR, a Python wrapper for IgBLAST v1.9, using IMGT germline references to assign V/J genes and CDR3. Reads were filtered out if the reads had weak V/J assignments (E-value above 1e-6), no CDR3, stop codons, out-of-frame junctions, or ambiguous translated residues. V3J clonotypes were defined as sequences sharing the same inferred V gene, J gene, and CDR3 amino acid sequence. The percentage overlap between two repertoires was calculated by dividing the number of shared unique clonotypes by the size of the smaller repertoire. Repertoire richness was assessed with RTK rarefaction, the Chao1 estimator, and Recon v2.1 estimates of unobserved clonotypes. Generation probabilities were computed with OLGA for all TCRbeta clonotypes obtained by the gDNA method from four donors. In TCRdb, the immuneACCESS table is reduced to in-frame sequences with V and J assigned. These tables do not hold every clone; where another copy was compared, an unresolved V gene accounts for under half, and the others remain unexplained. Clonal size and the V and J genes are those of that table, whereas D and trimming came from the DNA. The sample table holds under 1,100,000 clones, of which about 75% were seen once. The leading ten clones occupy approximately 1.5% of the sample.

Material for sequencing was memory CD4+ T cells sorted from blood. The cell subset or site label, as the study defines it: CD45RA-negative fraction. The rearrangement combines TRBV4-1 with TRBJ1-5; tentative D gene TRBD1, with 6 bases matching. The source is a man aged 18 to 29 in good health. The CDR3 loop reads CASSQTITGRYNQPQHF. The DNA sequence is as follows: TGCGCCAGCAGCCAGACTATAACAGGGAGGTACAATCAGCCCCAGCATTTT.